This TCR beta chain was sequenced for a study of blood T cell repertoires in COVID-19. About the study: COVID-19 samples from acute and convalescent phases originated in the United States, Italy and Spain. In each case, the material was cDNA or gDNA derived from T cells, B-cell-depleted T cells, or PBMCs.

Germline V gene data show CDR1 as SGHTS and CDR2 as YDEGEE. The CDR3 has 13 amino acids. V dropped 4 bases and J dropped 7 bases, with 14 bases sitting between them. Seattle patients were enrolled while actively infected and followed longitudinally. As handled by the study authors: Amplifying reference gene primers gave estimates of nucleated cell counts. Profiled with immunoSEQ multiplex PCR; TCRdb holds only in-frame clones, not every one. V, J and clone size are taken as reported in that table, and D and trimming were inferred from the DNA itself. Of roughly 250,000 clones in the sample, roughly four fifths were seen once.

Sample: peripheral blood. The TCR comes from a person aged 65 to 79 with COVID-19, enrolled during active disease. The chain recombines TRBV5-8 with TRBJ2-5; TRBD1 might be the D (6 bases). Written as DNA, the CDR3 is TGTGCCAGCAGCATCAGGGGCGTTGGGACCCAGTACTTC. Translation gives CASSIRGVGTQYF.